The T cell receptor (beta chain) described here comes from a study of OX40 agonist ivuxolimab in advanced cancers. This CDR3 has 14 amino acids. With 3 bases removed from V and 6 bases from J, the gap between germline ends came to 15 bases. Germline V gene sequence: CDR1 KGHSH, CDR2 LQKENI. TCRdb keeps only in-frame clones here, not all; method: immunoSEQ multiplex PCR. The sample has some 60,000 clones, 86% seen once. The input for sequencing was CD4+ or CD8+ T cells sorted from blood, taken in a trial of the OX40 agonist ivuxolimab. The TCR originated in an adult with an advanced solid tumor such as melanoma, head and neck, liver or kidney cancer. The chain is built from TRBV18 and TRBJ2-7; D might be TRBD2 (5 bases). CDR3 residues: CASSPEEGSGEQYF. In nucleotides, the CDR3 is TGTGCCAGCTCACCTGAAGAGGGCTCGGGCGAGCAGTACTTC.